Listed below are T cell receptor beta chains from one sample, sequenced in a study of T cell responses to AZD1222 COVID-19 vaccine. Repertoires were generated with immunoSEQ multiplex PCR, while TCRdb's copy carries only in-frame clones and drops some. The sample has about 150,000 clones, approximately 90% seen once. This sample comprised peripheral blood, obtained on day 0 of AZD1222 vaccination. The receptors shown here come from an adult in good health. The CDR3 runs from the conserved cysteine through the conserved F or W. The D gene is left open where the match is weak. Size is omitted from some rows. Given values are once, few, many or a class for expanded clones.

D: -
J: TRBJ1-2
V: TRBV12-3/TRBV12-4
size: -
DNA: TGTGCCAGCAGTTTAACCTCCTATGGCTACACCTTC
CDR3: CASSLTSYGYTF

D: TRBD1
J: TRBJ1-1
V: TRBV15
size: once
DNA: TGTGCCACCAGCCCTTCCCCGGGACAGGGAGACACTGAAGCTTTCTTT
CDR3: CATSPSPGQGDTEAFF

D: -
J: TRBJ1-3
V: TRBV6-1
size: -
DNA: TGTGCCAGCAGTGAGGAGTACACCATATATTTT
CDR3: CASSEEYTIYF

D: TRBD1
J: TRBJ1-2
V: TRBV6-2/TRBV6-3
size: -
DNA: TGTGCCAGCAGTCCGACAGGGCTCTATGGCTACACCTTC
CDR3: CASSPTGLYGYTF

D: -
J: TRBJ2-2
V: TRBV19
size: -
DNA: TGTGCCAGTAACCCTCCGGGGAGGCCCACCGGGGAGCTGTTTTTT
CDR3: CASNPPGRPTGELFF

D: -
J: TRBJ2-1
V: TRBV12-5
size: few
DNA: TGTGCTAGTGGTTTATCCCAGTTCTTC
CDR3: CASGLSQFF

D: -
J: TRBJ1-1
V: TRBV6-1
size: -
DNA: TGTGCCAGCAGTGACCCGGACAGATGGAACACTGAAGCTTTCTTT
CDR3: CASSDPDRWNTEAFF

D: -
J: TRBJ2-2
V: TRBV9
size: -
DNA: TGTGCCAGCAGGCGTAGTATTAATGGGGAACCCACCGGGGAGCTGTTTTTT
CDR3: CASRRSINGEPTGELFF

D: -
J: TRBJ1-1
V: TRBV11-2
size: -
DNA: TGTGCCAGCAGCTTGGACAGTCCGGGCACTGAAGCTTTCTTT
CDR3: CASSLDSPGTEAFF

D: -
J: TRBJ1-4
V: TRBV28
size: few
DNA: TGTGCCAGCAGTTTAGGGGGGGCGCGTGAAAAACTGTTTTTT
CDR3: CASSLGGAREKLFF

D: -
J: TRBJ1-2
V: TRBV19
size: few
DNA: TGTGCCAGTACCCCAAATTCGGGAGATACTAACTATGGCTACACCTTC
CDR3: CASTPNSGDTNYGYTF

D: -
J: TRBJ2-2
V: TRBV19
size: -
DNA: TGTGCCAGCACCCGGGCGGTGAACACCGGGGAGCTGTTTTTT
CDR3: CASTRAVNTGELFF

D: TRBD2
J: TRBJ2-1
V: TRBV6-5
size: -
DNA: TGTGCCAGCATCGGAATCGGACTAGCGGGAGAGCAGTTCTTC
CDR3: CASIGIGLAGEQFF

D: -
J: TRBJ2-1
V: TRBV4-1
size: -
DNA: TGCGCCAGCAGCCCGGGACAATCGGCCGATGAGCAGTTCTTC
CDR3: CASSPGQSADEQFF

D: -
J: TRBJ1-1
V: TRBV28
size: -
DNA: TGTGCCAGCAGTCTCGGAGGGACGGTGAACACTGAAGCTTTCTTT
CDR3: CASSLGGTVNTEAFF

D: -
J: TRBJ1-4
V: TRBV7-8
size: -
DNA: TGTGCCAGCAGCTTAAAAAGTGCAACTAATGAAAAACTGTTTTTT
CDR3: CASSLKSATNEKLFF

D: -
J: TRBJ1-3
V: TRBV2
size: few
DNA: TGTGCCAGCAGTGTAGGGATGGGAAACACCATATATTTT
CDR3: CASSVGMGNTIYF

D: TRBD1
J: TRBJ1-2
V: TRBV30
size: once
DNA: TGTGCCTGGAGCCCCGGACAGGGCGATGGCTACACCTTC
CDR3: CAWSPGQGDGYTF

D: TRBD2
J: TRBJ2-1
V: TRBV2
size: -
DNA: TGTGCCAGCAGCCCCGGGACTAGCGGTTACAATGAGCAGTTCTTC
CDR3: CASSPGTSGYNEQFF

D: TRBD2
J: TRBJ2-1
V: TRBV19
size: -
DNA: TGTGCCAGTCCTCAGGGGCAGGGATTTTGCGGGAGGGGTACAGGGCAGTTCTTC
CDR3: CASPQGQGFCGRGTGQFF

D: -
J: TRBJ1-1
V: TRBV27
size: -
DNA: TGTGCCAGCAGTTTGGTAAGGCAGGGTTGGCCTGAAGCTTTCTTT
CDR3: CASSLVRQGWPEAFF

D: -
J: TRBJ1-5
V: TRBV19
size: -
DNA: TGTGCCACCAGACAGGCCGCTAGCAATCAGCCCCAGCATTTT
CDR3: CATRQAASNQPQHF

D: -
J: TRBJ1-2
V: TRBV12-3/TRBV12-4
size: -
DNA: TGTGCCAGCAGTTTTGGCACCCACTATGGCTACACCTTC
CDR3: CASSFGTHYGYTF

D: -
J: TRBJ1-2
V: TRBV14
size: -
DNA: TGTGCCAGCAGCCTTACCCTGGGGGGGTTGGCTTATGGCTACACCTTC
CDR3: CASSLTLGGLAYGYTF

D: -
J: TRBJ2-5
V: TRBV19
size: -
DNA: TGTGCCAGTAGTATAGATGGGGAGGAGACCCAGTACTTC
CDR3: CASSIDGEETQYF

D: -
J: TRBJ2-7
V: TRBV10-2
size: once
DNA: TGCGCCGGCGGAGGGGGCTACGAGCAGTACTTC
CDR3: CAGGGGYEQYF

D: -
J: TRBJ2-1
V: TRBV4-3
size: -
DNA: TGCGCCAGCAGCCAAAACAGGTACAATGAGCAGTTCTTC
CDR3: CASSQNRYNEQFF

D: -
J: TRBJ1-3
V: TRBV3-1/TRBV3-2
size: -
DNA: TGTGCCAGCAGCCAAGCCAACACCATATATTTT
CDR3: CASSQANTIYF

D: TRBD1
J: TRBJ2-7
V: TRBV5-4
size: -
DNA: TGTGCCAGCAGCTTGCCTAGGACAGGGTCTAACGAGCAGTACTTC
CDR3: CASSLPRTGSNEQYF

D: -
J: TRBJ2-7
V: TRBV6-5
size: -
DNA: TGTGCCAGCGGGTTGGAAACTAGGGGGGGGGAGCAGTACTTC
CDR3: CASGLETRGGEQYF

D: -
J: TRBJ1-1
V: TRBV5-1
size: -
DNA: TGCGCCAGCAGCTTGGGTTATTCCCAGGGACTCTGGCGGAACACTGAAGCTTTCTTT
CDR3: CASSLGYSQGLWRNTEAFF

D: -
J: TRBJ1-4
V: TRBV2
size: -
DNA: TGTGCCAGCAGTATAAGGACAGCTGAAAAACTGTTTTTT
CDR3: CASSIRTAEKLFF

D: -
J: TRBJ1-1
V: TRBV9
size: -
DNA: TGTGCCAGCAGCGCCTTAGGGACGCTTAACACTGAAGCTTTCTTT
CDR3: CASSALGTLNTEAFF

D: -
J: TRBJ2-3
V: TRBV7-9
size: -
DNA: TGTGCCAGCAGCCCCGTGATCACAGATACGCAGTATTTT
CDR3: CASSPVITDTQYF

D: TRBD1
J: TRBJ1-2
V: TRBV12-3/TRBV12-4
size: -
DNA: TGTGCCAGCAGGGGGGGACAGGTCTATGGCTACACCTTC
CDR3: CASRGGQVYGYTF

D: -
J: TRBJ1-2
V: TRBV28
size: once
DNA: TGTGCCAGCTCCTTGTCGGTTACCGACTATGGCTACACCTTC
CDR3: CASSLSVTDYGYTF

D: -
J: TRBJ2-7
V: TRBV4-3
size: -
DNA: TGCGCCAGCAGCCAAGATTACGAGACTCGCTACGAGCAGTACTTC
CDR3: CASSQDYETRYEQYF

D: -
J: TRBJ1-1
V: TRBV5-1
size: -
DNA: TGCGCCAGCAGCCAGACGGGCGTCCTATTGAACACTGAAGCTTTCTTT
CDR3: CASSQTGVLLNTEAFF

D: -
J: TRBJ2-7
V: TRBV7-8
size: -
DNA: TGTGCCAGCAGCCCCCCCGGGCGGTCCCTCTACGAGCAGTACTTC
CDR3: CASSPPGRSLYEQYF

D: -
J: TRBJ1-4
V: TRBV28
size: -
DNA: TGTGCCAGCAGTTGGCCCGGGAGGGGGTATGAAAAACTGTTTTTT
CDR3: CASSWPGRGYEKLFF

D: -
J: TRBJ2-3
V: TRBV7-2
size: -
DNA: TGTGCCAGCAGCGCCCAGGATGTCGGGGATACGCAGTATTTT
CDR3: CASSAQDVGDTQYF

D: -
J: TRBJ1-6
V: TRBV5-1
size: -
DNA: TGCGCCAGCAGCCCTATGGGGGACAATTCACCCCTCCACTTT
CDR3: CASSPMGDNSPLHF

D: TRBD2
J: TRBJ2-5
V: TRBV25-1
size: -
DNA: TGTGCCAGCAATCCGGGACTAGCGGGAGGAGGGGGTGAGGCCCAGTACTTC
CDR3: CASNPGLAGGGGEAQYF

D: -
J: TRBJ2-2
V: TRBV21-1
size: -
DNA: TGTGCCAGCAGCAAAGTAGGACAGATAAACACCGGGGAGCTGTTTTTT
CDR3: CASSKVGQINTGELFF

D: -
J: TRBJ1-1
V: TRBV27
size: -
DNA: TGTGCCAGCAGTTTATCGGGAGCTCCGAACACTGAAGCTTTCTTT
CDR3: CASSLSGAPNTEAFF

D: -
J: TRBJ2-7
V: TRBV30
size: -
DNA: TGTGCCTGGAGTGTACCGACCTACGAGCAGTACTTC
CDR3: CAWSVPTYEQYF

D: -
J: TRBJ1-3
V: TRBV30
size: -
DNA: TGTGCCTGGAGTGGAGGCGTTCAAATCTCTGGAAACACCATATATTTT
CDR3: CAWSGGVQISGNTIYF

D: TRBD1
J: TRBJ1-4
V: TRBV7-9
size: -
DNA: TGTGCCAGCAGCTTTACAGGGGGCGATGAAAAACTGTTTTTT
CDR3: CASSFTGGDEKLFF

D: TRBD1
J: TRBJ1-2
V: TRBV6-6
size: -
DNA: TGTGCCAGCAGGCTCCGACAGGGACGGGAAAACTATGGCTACACCTTC
CDR3: CASRLRQGRENYGYTF

D: -
J: TRBJ2-2
V: TRBV12-5
size: -
DNA: TGTGCTAGTGGTTTGGTACTTGGTGGGACCGGGGAGCTGTTTTTT
CDR3: CASGLVLGGTGELFF

D: -
J: TRBJ1-6
V: TRBV29-1
size: -
DNA: TGCAGCGTCCTCGTTTCGGGGTATAATTCACCCCTCCACTTT
CDR3: CSVLVSGYNSPLHF

D: -
J: TRBJ1-1
V: TRBV7-6
size: -
DNA: TGTGCCAGCACCCCAGGGAACACTGAAGCTTTCTTT
CDR3: CASTPGNTEAFF

D: -
J: TRBJ1-3
V: TRBV7-9
size: -
DNA: TGTGCCAGCAGCGTACGGACCGTGGTGGCCTCTGGAAACACCATATATTTT
CDR3: CASSVRTVVASGNTIYF

D: TRBD1
J: TRBJ1-1
V: TRBV25-1
size: -
DNA: TGTGCCAGCAGTGCCCTGACAGGGGGCAACGAAGCTTTCTTT
CDR3: CASSALTGGNEAFF

D: TRBD1
J: TRBJ1-5
V: TRBV23-1
size: -
DNA: TGCGCCAGCAGTCAATACAGGGGAGGCAGCAATCAGCCCCAGCATTTT
CDR3: CASSQYRGGSNQPQHF